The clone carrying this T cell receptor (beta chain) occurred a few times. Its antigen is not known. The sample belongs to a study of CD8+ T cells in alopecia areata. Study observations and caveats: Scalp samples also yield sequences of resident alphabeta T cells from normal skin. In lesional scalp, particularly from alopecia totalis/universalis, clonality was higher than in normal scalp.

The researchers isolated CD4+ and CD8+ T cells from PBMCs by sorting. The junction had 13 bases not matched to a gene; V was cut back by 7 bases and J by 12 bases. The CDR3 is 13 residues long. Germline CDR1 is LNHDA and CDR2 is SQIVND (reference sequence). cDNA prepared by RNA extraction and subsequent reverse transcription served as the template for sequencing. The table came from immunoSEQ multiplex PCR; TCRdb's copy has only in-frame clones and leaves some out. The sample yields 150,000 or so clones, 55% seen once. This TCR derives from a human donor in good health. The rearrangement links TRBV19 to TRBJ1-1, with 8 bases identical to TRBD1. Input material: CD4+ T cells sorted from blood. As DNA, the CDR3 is TGTGCCAGTACCTTCCCCGGACAGGGCGAAACTTTCTTT. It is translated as CASTFPGQGETFF.